This paragraph reports one T cell receptor (beta chain). Its antigen is as yet unknown. Repertoires were generated with immunoSEQ multiplex PCR, while TCRdb's copy carries only in-frame clones and drops some. The sample gives around 2,000,000 clones, approximately 95% of which show up once; 0.13% is in the top ten. CDR3 length: 17 amino acids. Trimming shortened V by 5 bases and J by 3 bases, and 19 bases separated the two germline ends. CDR1 SEHNR and CDR2 FQNEAQ come from the germline V gene (reference sequence). The data belong to a study of shared clonotypes between healthy human individuals. Overall study: Donors had three CD4 naive, three CD4 memory, two CD8 naive and one CD8 memory plate apiece. Broader study findings: It was observed that 5% to 6% of naive CD4 clonotypes were shared across a handful of donors.

The TCR was taken from a man aged 18 to 30 in good health. This rearrangement joins TRBV7-9 to TRBJ1-4; possible D gene TRBD1, 5 bases. Sequencing was carried out using naive CD4+ T cells sorted from blood. This sample's subset: CD45RA+ positively selected. For the CDR3, the DNA is TGTGCCAGCAGCCGCTTAGGGCCTGACAGTTCTAATGAAAAACTGTTTTTT. It specifies CASSRLGPDSSNEKLFF.